This T cell receptor beta chain was captured by sequencing in a study of regulatory T cells in long-lasting Graves disease. Overall study: Newly diagnosed Graves' patients had taken antithyroid drugs under 3 months.

Time point here: newly diagnosed GD, antithyroid drugs for less than 3 months. Making the TCR library involved RNA that had been extracted from PBMCs. Peripheral blood, about 10 milliliters of it, was drawn into EDTA tubes. Study observations and caveats: Relative to newly diagnosed Graves' patients, persistent ones had lower TCR diversity.

Library construction for TCR beta used iRepertoire HTBI primers and Arm-PCR of CDR3 regions. Each CDR3 protein gets one entry after TCRdb re-called the multiplex PCR reads with MiXCR. The sample lists around 420,000 distinct CDR3 sequences; 15% to 19% were seen once. This clonotype has a count of ten or more. The target antigen is unknown. This receptor was identified in a female donor with Graves disease. Here the sequenced sample was peripheral blood mononuclear cells (PBMCs), taken at new diagnosis, from a patient treated with antithyroid drugs.

The CDR3 here is CSGRASGSYEQYF. In DNA, the CDR3 is TGCAGTGGTCGGGCTAGCGGGTCCTACGAGCAGTACTTC. V is TRBV20-1 and J is TRBJ2-7; 8 bases line up with TRBD2. The V gene's germline CDR1 is DFQATT and CDR2 SNEGSKA (reference sequence). The CDR3 loop spans 13 amino acids. Trimming at V came to 7 bases and at J to 1 base, leaving 6 bases not matched to a gene.